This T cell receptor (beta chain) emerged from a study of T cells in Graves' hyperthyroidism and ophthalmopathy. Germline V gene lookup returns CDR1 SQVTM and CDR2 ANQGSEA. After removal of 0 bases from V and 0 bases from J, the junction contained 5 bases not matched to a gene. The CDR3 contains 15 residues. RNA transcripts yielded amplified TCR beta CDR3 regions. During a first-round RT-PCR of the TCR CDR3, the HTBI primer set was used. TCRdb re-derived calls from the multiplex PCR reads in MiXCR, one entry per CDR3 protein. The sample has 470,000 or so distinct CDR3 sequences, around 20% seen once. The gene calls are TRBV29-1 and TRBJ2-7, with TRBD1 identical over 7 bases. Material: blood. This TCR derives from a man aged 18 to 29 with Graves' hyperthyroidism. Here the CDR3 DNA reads TGCAGCGTTGAAGATGAAGGGGGCGTCTCCTACGAGCAGTACTTC. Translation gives CSVEDEGGVSYEQYF.